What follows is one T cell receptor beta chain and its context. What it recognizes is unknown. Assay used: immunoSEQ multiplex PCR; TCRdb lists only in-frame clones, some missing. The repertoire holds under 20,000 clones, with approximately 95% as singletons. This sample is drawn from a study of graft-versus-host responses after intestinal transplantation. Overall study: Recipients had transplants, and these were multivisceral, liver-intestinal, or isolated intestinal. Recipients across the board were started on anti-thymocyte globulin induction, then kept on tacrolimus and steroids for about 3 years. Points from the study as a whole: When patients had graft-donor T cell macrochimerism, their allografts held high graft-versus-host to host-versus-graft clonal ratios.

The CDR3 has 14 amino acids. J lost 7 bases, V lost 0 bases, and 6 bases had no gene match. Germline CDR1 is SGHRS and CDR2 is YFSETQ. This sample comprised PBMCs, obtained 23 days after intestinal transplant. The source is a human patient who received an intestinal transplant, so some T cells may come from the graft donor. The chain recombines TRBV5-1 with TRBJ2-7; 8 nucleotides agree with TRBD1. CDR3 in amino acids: CASSLERQGREQYF. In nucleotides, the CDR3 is TGCGCCAGCAGCTTGGAGAGACAGGGGAGAGAGCAGTACTTC.